This T cell receptor beta chain was captured in a study of T-cell reconstitution after alpha-beta-depleted transplantation in children. This CDR3 spans 14 amino acids. Trimming removed 7 bases from V and 2 bases from J; junction bases left unmatched: 5. This clonotype has ten or more counts. Preparation of the TCRbeta library was carried out with unique molecular identifiers. TCRdb fed the PCR reads into MiXCR, producing one record per CDR3 protein. The sample carries about 72,000 distinct CDR3 sequences, 7.3% recorded once. The V gene is TRBV12-3 or TRBV12-4, the J gene TRBJ2-1; 7 bases are a match to TRBD2. Source: PBMCs from the stem cell graft donor, taken from the stem cell graft. This sequence originates from a human donor who donated a stem cell graft to a child with acute lymphoblastic leukemia. The CDR3 sequence: CASIRGGPYNEQFF. The CDR3 bases are TGTGCCAGCATTCGCGGGGGACCCTACAATGAGCAGTTCTTC.